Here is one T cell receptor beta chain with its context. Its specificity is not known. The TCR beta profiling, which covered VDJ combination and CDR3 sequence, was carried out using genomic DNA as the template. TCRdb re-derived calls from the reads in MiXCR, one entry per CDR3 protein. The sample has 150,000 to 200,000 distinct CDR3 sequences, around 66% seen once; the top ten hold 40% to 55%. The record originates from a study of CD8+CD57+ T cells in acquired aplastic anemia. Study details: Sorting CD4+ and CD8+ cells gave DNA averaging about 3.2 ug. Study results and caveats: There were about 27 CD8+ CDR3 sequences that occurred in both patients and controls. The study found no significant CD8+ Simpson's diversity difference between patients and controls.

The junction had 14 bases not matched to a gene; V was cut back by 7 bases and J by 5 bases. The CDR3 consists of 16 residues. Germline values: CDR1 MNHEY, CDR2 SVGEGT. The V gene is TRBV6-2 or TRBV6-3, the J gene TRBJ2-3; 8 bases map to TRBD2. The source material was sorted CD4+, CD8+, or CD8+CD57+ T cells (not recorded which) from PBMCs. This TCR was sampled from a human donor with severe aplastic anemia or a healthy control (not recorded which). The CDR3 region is CASTDPGTAGGDTQYF. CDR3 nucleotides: TGTGCCAGCACCGACCCCGGGACCGCGGGAGGAGATACGCAGTATTTT.